The entry below gives a single TCR beta chain sequence along with its context. CDR1 SGHRS and CDR2 YFSETQ come from the germline V gene. The length of the CDR3 is 14 residues. Deletions cut 0 bases from V and 9 bases from J, with 15 bases between. These data originate in a study of T cell responses to AZD1222 COVID-19 vaccine. The table came from immunoSEQ multiplex PCR; TCRdb's copy has only in-frame clones and leaves some out. Altogether 150,000 to 200,000 clones are present, approximately 92% being singletons, with the ten largest covering 1% to 1.5%. The material sequenced was peripheral blood, taken on day 0 of AZD1222 vaccination. The sequence derives from an adult in good health. The chain is built from TRBV5-1 and TRBJ1-1; D remains unclear. The CDR3 DNA reads as TGCGCCAGCAGCTTGGACGCCGTCGCCTTGCAAGCTTTCTTT. Its protein is CASSLDAVALQAFF.